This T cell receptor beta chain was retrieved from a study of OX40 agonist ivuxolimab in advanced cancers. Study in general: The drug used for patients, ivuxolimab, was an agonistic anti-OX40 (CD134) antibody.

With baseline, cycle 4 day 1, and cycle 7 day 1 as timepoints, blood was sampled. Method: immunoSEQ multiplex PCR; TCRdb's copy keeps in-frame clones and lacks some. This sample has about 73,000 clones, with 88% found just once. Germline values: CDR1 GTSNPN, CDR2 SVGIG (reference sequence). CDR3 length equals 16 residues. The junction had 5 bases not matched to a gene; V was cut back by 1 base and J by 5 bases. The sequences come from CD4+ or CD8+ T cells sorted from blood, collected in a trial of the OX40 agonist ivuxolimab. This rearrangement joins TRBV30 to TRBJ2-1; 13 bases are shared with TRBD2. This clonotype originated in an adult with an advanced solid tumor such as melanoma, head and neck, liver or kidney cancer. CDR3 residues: CAWSASGLAGDNEQFF. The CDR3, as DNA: TGTGCCTGGAGTGCCTCCGGACTAGCGGGAGACAATGAGCAGTTCTTC.